A single sample gave rise to the 9 T cell receptor beta chains below, sequenced in a study of blood T cell repertoires in COVID-19 (dated by TCRdb to about 2020). Receptors were amplified or captured by the immunoSEQ multiplex PCR assay. TCRdb mirrors the immuneACCESS table, restricted to in-frame sequences. Some clones are absent from its copies; in checked studies, under half trace to an unresolved V gene, and the reason for the others is unknown. This sample gives around 130,000 clones in total; under 90% of them show up just once. About 4.2% of the sample lies in the top ten. The specimen sequenced was peripheral blood. These TCRs come from a woman aged 70-85 years with acute or convalescent COVID-19.

This chain links TRBV2 with TRBJ2-1, with 7 bases lining up with TRBD2. Germline CDR1 reads SNHLY; CDR2 reads FYNNEI. The CDR3 has 13 residues. V shed 4 bases, J shed 9 bases, and the junction held 6 bases outside the gene matches. This CDR3 is CASSAGERGEQFF. The CDR3 coding sequence is TGTGCCAGCAGTGCGGGGGAGCGGGGTGAGCAGTTCTTC. The variable domain in full, completed from reference TRBV2 and TRBJ2-1, reads EPEVTQTPSHQVTQMGQEVILRCVPISNHLYFYWYRQILGQKVEFLVSFYNNEISEKSEIFDDQFSVERPDGSNFTLKIRSTKLEDSAMYFCASSAGERGEQFFGPGTRLTVL.

This chain connects TRBV7-9 to TRBJ2-5, with D unresolved. Germline CDR1 is SEHNR and CDR2 is FQNEAQ (reference sequence). The CDR3 covers 13 residues. V dropped 0 bases and J dropped 1 base, with 3 bases sitting between them. CDR3 sequence: CASSLALQETQYF. The DNA of the CDR3 is TGTGCCAGCAGCTTAGCTCTCCAAGAGACCCAGTACTTC.

This chain links TRBV19 with TRBJ2-7; no reliable D call. The ends were cut back, 4 bases at V and 0 bases at J, with 10 bases in the middle. The CDR3 sequence is 14 residues long. Germline loops: CDR1 LNHDA, CDR2 SQIVND (reference sequence). CDR3 sequence reads: CASSTAQNSYEQYF. Written as DNA, the CDR3 is TGTGCCAGTAGTACCGCCCAGAACTCCTACGAGCAGTACTTC.

The V and J genes are TRBV5-1 and TRBJ2-7; a weak D match, TRBD2 (7 bases). Germline CDR1 SGHRS, CDR2 YFSETQ. Trimming stripped 6 bases from V and 0 bases from J, with 13 bases between. The CDR3 totals 14 residues. Here the CDR3 reads CASNGGPFSYEQYF. CDR3 DNA sequence: TGCGCCAGCAACGGGGGGCCCTTCTCCTACGAGCAGTACTTC.

The J gene is TRBJ1-2, the V gene TRBV6-2 or TRBV6-3, with D perhaps TRBD1 (6 bases). The CDR3 totals 17 residues. Germline V gives CDR1 MNHEY, CDR2 SVGEGT. The germline V and J ends were trimmed by 2 bases and 1 base, with 17 bases remaining between them. The CDR3 reads CASSYTETGTLNYGYTF. The CDR3, as DNA: TGTGCCAGCAGTTACACAGAGACCGGGACACTTAACTATGGCTACACCTTC.

The V call is TRBV10-3, the J call TRBJ1-2; D unclear. This CDR3 region has 13 residues. Trimming pared 7 bases from V and 4 bases from J, leaving 13 bases between. Germline CDR1 reads ENHRY; CDR2 reads SYGVKD. In DNA, the CDR3 is TGTGCCATCATTACCTACAGAGCCTATGGCTACACCTTC. Protein product: CAIITYRAYGYTF.

The rearrangement links TRBV2 to TRBJ1-3; no clear D gene. The CDR3 is 15 amino acids. Trimming removed 4 bases at V and 0 bases at J, with 10 bases between. Germline values: CDR1 SNHLY, CDR2 FYNNEI. CDR3 residues: CASSATVSSGNTIYF. In DNA, the CDR3 is TGTGCCAGCAGTGCAACAGTCAGCTCTGGAAACACCATATATTTT.

This chain connects TRBV18 to TRBJ1-1, with TRBD1 matching 7 bases. This CDR3 region has 16 residues. Trimming at V came to 0 bases and at J to 5 bases, leaving 9 bases not matched to a gene. CDR1 KGHSH and CDR2 LQKENI come from the germline V gene. The CDR3 DNA reads as TGTGCCAGCTCACCACCCGGGAGGGGGCGGGGTACTGAAGCTTTCTTT. Protein sequence: CASSPPGRGRGTEAFF.

The chain has TRBV4-3 and TRBJ1-5, with D possibly TRBD1 on 5 matching bases. The CDR3 has 17 amino acids. Germline assignment: CDR1 LGHNA and CDR2 YSLEER. V lost 2 bases, J lost 4 bases, and 18 bases lay in between. In DNA, the CDR3 is TGCGCCAGCAGCCAACGGTTTCGGGGGGGAAAGAATCAGCCCCAGCATTTT. Encoded protein: CASSQRFRGGKNQPQHF.